Listed below are T cell receptor beta chains from one sample, sequenced in a study of blood T cell repertoires in COVID-19. Produced via immunoSEQ multiplex PCR; TCRdb's table is partial and in-frame only. The sample contains tens of thousands of clones, roughly 85% of which appear only once. Sequencing was performed on peripheral blood. The origin of the receptors is a man aged 60-69 years with active or convalescent COVID-19. Both conserved end residues are part of each CDR3. D genes are given only for firm matches. Clone size is shown for a subset of rows, as once, few, many or a class of expanded clone.

len: 13; d_gene: TRBD2; v_gene: TRBV7-8; abundance: -; j_gene: TRBJ2-5; CDR3nt: TGTGCCAGCAGCTTAGAACTAGCGGAGACCCAGTACTTC; CDR3aa: CASSLELAETQYF
len: 13; d_gene: TRBD2; v_gene: TRBV28; abundance: once; j_gene: TRBJ2-5; CDR3nt: TGTGCCAGCAGTTCTAGCGGGGCAGGGACCCAGTACTTC; CDR3aa: CASSSSGAGTQYF
len: 17; d_gene: -; v_gene: TRBV19; abundance: few; j_gene: TRBJ2-2; CDR3nt: TGTGCCAGTAGTATAGGTTTTTTGACAGCGAACACCGGGGAGCTGTTTTTT; CDR3aa: CASSIGFLTANTGELFF
len: 16; d_gene: -; v_gene: TRBV5-1; abundance: -; j_gene: TRBJ1-2; CDR3nt: TGCGCCAGCAGCTTAACTCCCCGGGACTCTCAAGGGGGCTACACCTTC; CDR3aa: CASSLTPRDSQGGYTF
len: 15; d_gene: TRBD1; v_gene: TRBV6-2/TRBV6-3; abundance: -; j_gene: TRBJ1-5; CDR3nt: TGTGCCAGCAGTTACCCCAGGACAGGGAGTGAGCCCCAGCATTTT; CDR3aa: CASSYPRTGSEPQHF
len: 11; d_gene: -; v_gene: TRBV30; abundance: -; j_gene: TRBJ1-2; CDR3nt: TGTGCCAGTATGGCTAGGGGGGGCTACACCTTC; CDR3aa: CASMARGGYTF
len: 14; d_gene: -; v_gene: TRBV13; abundance: -; j_gene: TRBJ1-5; CDR3nt: TGTGCCAGCAGCAAGGGACACCTCAATCAGCCCCAGCATTTT; CDR3aa: CASSKGHLNQPQHF
len: 16; d_gene: TRBD2; v_gene: TRBV6-6; abundance: -; j_gene: TRBJ2-1; CDR3nt: TGTGCCAGCAGCCGTACGCCTAGCGGGAGGGCCAGTGAGCAGTTCTTC; CDR3aa: CASSRTPSGRASEQFF
len: 15; d_gene: TRBD2; v_gene: TRBV5-1; abundance: -; j_gene: TRBJ2-5; CDR3nt: TGCGCCAGCAGCTTCAACCCGGGGGGACAAGAGACCCAGTACTTC; CDR3aa: CASSFNPGGQETQYF
len: 13; d_gene: -; v_gene: TRBV6-5; abundance: -; j_gene: TRBJ1-2; CDR3nt: TGTGCCAGCAGGAAGGGGTTTGACTATGGCTACACCTTC; CDR3aa: CASRKGFDYGYTF
len: 13; d_gene: -; v_gene: TRBV7-2; abundance: -; j_gene: TRBJ1-6; CDR3nt: TGTGCCAGCAGCGCTACCATTAATTCACCCCTCCACTTT; CDR3aa: CASSATINSPLHF
len: 16; d_gene: -; v_gene: TRBV3-1/TRBV3-2; abundance: -; j_gene: TRBJ1-2; CDR3nt: TGTGCCAGCAGCCAAGATATCGGCGGAACTAACTATGGCTACACCTTC; CDR3aa: CASSQDIGGTNYGYTF
len: 15; d_gene: TRBD2; v_gene: TRBV28; abundance: once; j_gene: TRBJ2-1; CDR3nt: TGTGCCAGCAGTCCCCAGAGCGGGAACTACAATGAGCAGTTCTTC; CDR3aa: CASSPQSGNYNEQFF
len: 18; d_gene: -; v_gene: TRBV21-1; abundance: -; j_gene: TRBJ2-3; CDR3nt: TGTGCCAGCAGACCCACTCCGTCGGCTAGCGGGAGTATAGATACGCAGTATTTT; CDR3aa: CASRPTPSASGSIDTQYF
len: 14; d_gene: -; v_gene: TRBV9; abundance: few; j_gene: TRBJ1-1; CDR3nt: TGTGCCAGCAGCCCGCGGGGGGCGAACACTGAAGCTTTCTTT; CDR3aa: CASSPRGANTEAFF
len: 16; d_gene: -; v_gene: TRBV27; abundance: -; j_gene: TRBJ1-5; CDR3nt: TGTGCCAGCAGTTTGGGGAACGGGGGAAGCAATCAGCCCCAGCATTTT; CDR3aa: CASSLGNGGSNQPQHF
len: 16; d_gene: -; v_gene: TRBV19; abundance: -; j_gene: TRBJ1-2; CDR3nt: TGTGCCAGTAGTATTACCACGGTCGGACTTAACTATGGCTACACCTTC; CDR3aa: CASSITTVGLNYGYTF
len: 16; d_gene: -; v_gene: TRBV28; abundance: -; j_gene: TRBJ1-1; CDR3nt: TGTGCCAGCAGTTCGTTTCTCAGGGGCTTGAACACTGAAGCTTTCTTT; CDR3aa: CASSSFLRGLNTEAFF
len: 18; d_gene: TRBD1; v_gene: TRBV5-4; abundance: -; j_gene: TRBJ2-6; CDR3nt: TGTGCCAGCAGCCTCCGGGACAGGGGTACAGCGGGGGCCAACGTCCTGACTTTC; CDR3aa: CASSLRDRGTAGANVLTF
len: 15; d_gene: -; v_gene: TRBV28; abundance: few; j_gene: TRBJ1-1; CDR3nt: TGTGCCAGCAGTTTCTCTAAAGGGAGCGACACTGAAGCTTTCTTT; CDR3aa: CASSFSKGSDTEAFF
len: 15; d_gene: -; v_gene: TRBV6-5; abundance: few; j_gene: TRBJ1-6; CDR3nt: TGTGCCAGCAGTTACTTTGAGGGTGGCAATTCACCCCTCCACTTT; CDR3aa: CASSYFEGGNSPLHF
len: 15; d_gene: TRBD1; v_gene: TRBV9; abundance: -; j_gene: TRBJ2-1; CDR3nt: TGTGCCAGCAGCGTGGGGGGACAGGGAAGCAATGAGCAGTTCTTC; CDR3aa: CASSVGGQGSNEQFF